These T cell receptor beta chains were read from a single sample in a study of Ad26.COV2.S vaccination and SARS-CoV-2 variants. The table came from immunoSEQ multiplex PCR; TCRdb's copy has only in-frame clones and leaves some out. The table records 250,000 to 300,000 clones, 87% of them present only once. This material consisted of peripheral blood, taken in a trial of Ad26.COV2.S vaccine versus placebo. All receptors derive from a person between 18 and 65 years old who received the Ad26.COV2.S COVID-19 vaccine or a placebo. CDR3s include the opening cysteine and the closing phenylalanine or tryptophan. The D gene is left open where the match is weak. Rows give clone size only sometimes, using once, few, many, or a class for an expanded clone.

j_call: TRBJ2-3; d_call: TRBD2; v_call: TRBV5-6; clone_size: -; cdr3_nt: TGTGCCAGCAGTCTCGCCGGGACTAGTTATATAGATACGCAGTATTTT; cdr3_aa: CASSLAGTSYIDTQYF
j_call: TRBJ1-1; d_call: -; v_call: TRBV4-3; clone_size: once; cdr3_nt: TGCGCCAGCAGCCAAGATCAGGGGCAGAACACTGAAGCTTTCTTT; cdr3_aa: CASSQDQGQNTEAFF
j_call: TRBJ2-1; d_call: -; v_call: TRBV30; clone_size: -; cdr3_nt: TGTGCCTGGAGTGTAATGGTTGAGCAGTTCTTC; cdr3_aa: CAWSVMVEQFF
j_call: TRBJ1-1; d_call: TRBD1; v_call: TRBV18; clone_size: -; cdr3_nt: TGTGCCAGCTCACCAGGGACAGGCACTGAAGCTTTCTTT; cdr3_aa: CASSPGTGTEAFF
j_call: TRBJ1-2; d_call: TRBD1; v_call: TRBV11-2; clone_size: -; cdr3_nt: TGTGCCAGCAGACAATATCAGGGGGCGGACTATGGCTACACCTTC; cdr3_aa: CASRQYQGADYGYTF
j_call: TRBJ2-5; d_call: -; v_call: TRBV7-7; clone_size: -; cdr3_nt: TGTGCTAGCAGCTTATCGGGGACACTACAAGAGACCCAGTACTTC; cdr3_aa: CASSLSGTLQETQYF
j_call: TRBJ1-3; d_call: -; v_call: TRBV6-5; clone_size: -; cdr3_nt: TGTGCCAGCAGTTTAGGTGGACCGCTCTCTGGAAACACCATATATTTT; cdr3_aa: CASSLGGPLSGNTIYF
j_call: TRBJ1-1; d_call: TRBD1; v_call: TRBV10-3; clone_size: -; cdr3_nt: TGTGCCATCAGTTCCTACGACAGGGGGGCCGCTGAAGCTTTCTTT; cdr3_aa: CAISSYDRGAAEAFF
j_call: TRBJ2-7; d_call: TRBD2; v_call: TRBV2; clone_size: -; cdr3_nt: TGTGCCAGCAGTGTGGTGCTTAGCGGGGAATCCTACGAGCAGTACTTC; cdr3_aa: CASSVVLSGESYEQYF
j_call: TRBJ2-1; d_call: -; v_call: TRBV6-5; clone_size: -; cdr3_nt: TGTGCCAGCAGTTATGATCCCTGGCAGGGTTATCTCTTC; cdr3_aa: CASSYDPWQGYLF
j_call: TRBJ2-7; d_call: -; v_call: TRBV5-6; clone_size: -; cdr3_nt: TGTGCCAGCAGCTTAGAGGGTAGCGACGAGCAGTACTTC; cdr3_aa: CASSLEGSDEQYF
j_call: TRBJ2-1; d_call: TRBD2; v_call: TRBV3-1/TRBV3-2; clone_size: -; cdr3_nt: TGTGCCAGCAGCCAAGGAGGAGGTGGGAGGGCCGAGCAGTTCTTC; cdr3_aa: CASSQGGGGRAEQFF
j_call: TRBJ1-2; d_call: TRBD1; v_call: TRBV19; clone_size: -; cdr3_nt: TGTGCCAGTAGTATATGGGACAGGGGGCAAGGCTACACCTTC; cdr3_aa: CASSIWDRGQGYTF
j_call: TRBJ2-1; d_call: TRBD2; v_call: TRBV3-1/TRBV3-2; clone_size: -; cdr3_nt: TGTGCCAGCAGCCAAGATCTGCCTAGCGGGGGAAACAATGAGCAGTTCTTC; cdr3_aa: CASSQDLPSGGNNEQFF
j_call: TRBJ1-1; d_call: -; v_call: TRBV6-5; clone_size: once; cdr3_nt: TGTGCCAGCAGTTATAACAGGGACGGCACTGAAGCTTTCTTT; cdr3_aa: CASSYNRDGTEAFF
j_call: TRBJ1-3; d_call: -; v_call: TRBV6-6; clone_size: many; cdr3_nt: TGTGCCAGCAGAGATGGGCAGCTCTCTGGAAACACCATATATTTT; cdr3_aa: CASRDGQLSGNTIYF
j_call: TRBJ2-1; d_call: -; v_call: TRBV27; clone_size: -; cdr3_nt: TGTGCCAGCAGTTTAATGGCACTCACCAATGAGCAGTTCTTC; cdr3_aa: CASSLMALTNEQFF
j_call: TRBJ2-7; d_call: TRBD1; v_call: TRBV27; clone_size: -; cdr3_nt: TGTGCCAGCAGTTTATCGAACAGGGGGTTTCACGAGCAGTACTTC; cdr3_aa: CASSLSNRGFHEQYF
j_call: TRBJ1-2; d_call: -; v_call: TRBV29-1; clone_size: -; cdr3_nt: TGCAGCGTTGAATACGAATACTATGGCTACACCTTC; cdr3_aa: CSVEYEYYGYTF
j_call: TRBJ1-3; d_call: -; v_call: TRBV29-1; clone_size: -; cdr3_nt: TGCAGCGTTGCGGGCCAGCGGGGAAACACCATATATTTT; cdr3_aa: CSVAGQRGNTIYF
j_call: TRBJ2-7; d_call: TRBD1; v_call: TRBV6-2/TRBV6-3; clone_size: -; cdr3_nt: TGTGCCAGCAGCCTGACAGGGTACGGAATCTACGAGCAGTACTTC; cdr3_aa: CASSLTGYGIYEQYF
j_call: TRBJ2-3; d_call: TRBD2; v_call: TRBV4-2; clone_size: -; cdr3_nt: TGTGCCAGCAGCCCTACTAGCGGGGGGGGTGCAGATACGCAGTATTTT; cdr3_aa: CASSPTSGGGADTQYF
j_call: TRBJ1-3; d_call: -; v_call: TRBV30; clone_size: -; cdr3_nt: TGTGCCTGGAGTGTAGTTGGGGGTTGGAACACCATATATTTT; cdr3_aa: CAWSVVGGWNTIYF
j_call: TRBJ2-7; d_call: -; v_call: TRBV19; clone_size: -; cdr3_nt: TGTGCCAGTACCCAGGGTGGGCGAGCGAACAACGAGCAGTACTTC; cdr3_aa: CASTQGGRANNEQYF
j_call: TRBJ1-1; d_call: -; v_call: TRBV6-2/TRBV6-3; clone_size: -; cdr3_nt: TGTGCCAGCAGTTACACACGGAGTCTCATGAACACTGAAGCTTTCTTT; cdr3_aa: CASSYTRSLMNTEAFF
j_call: TRBJ1-6; d_call: TRBD1; v_call: TRBV30; clone_size: -; cdr3_nt: TGTGCCTGGAGCCTACCGGACAGGGAAAGTTCACCCCTCCACTTT; cdr3_aa: CAWSLPDRESSPLHF
j_call: TRBJ1-3; d_call: -; v_call: TRBV9; clone_size: few; cdr3_nt: TGTGCCAGCAGCGTAGGGGAGGGGCCAGCCTCTGGAAACACCATATATTTT; cdr3_aa: CASSVGEGPASGNTIYF
j_call: TRBJ1-1; d_call: TRBD1; v_call: TRBV5-1; clone_size: -; cdr3_nt: TGCGCCAGCAGCTCTTCACAGGGGGCAGGGAACACTGAAGCTTTCTTT; cdr3_aa: CASSSSQGAGNTEAFF
j_call: TRBJ2-3; d_call: -; v_call: TRBV6-5; clone_size: -; cdr3_nt: TGTGCCAGCAGCGCAGGGGGACTTCTCACAGATACGCAGTATTTT; cdr3_aa: CASSAGGLLTDTQYF
j_call: TRBJ2-3; d_call: -; v_call: TRBV5-1; clone_size: -; cdr3_nt: TGCGCCAGCAGCTCCAGGGGGAGGGGGCAAATAGATACGCAGTATTTT; cdr3_aa: CASSSRGRGQIDTQYF
j_call: TRBJ2-3; d_call: -; v_call: TRBV7-2; clone_size: -; cdr3_nt: TGTGCCAGCAGCCAGCAGGCTACCCGAGGAACGCAGTATTTT; cdr3_aa: CASSQQATRGTQYF
j_call: TRBJ1-2; d_call: -; v_call: TRBV5-1; clone_size: -; cdr3_nt: TGCGCCAGCAGCTTGTCAGTTAACTATGGCTACACCTTC; cdr3_aa: CASSLSVNYGYTF
j_call: TRBJ2-2; d_call: -; v_call: TRBV3-1/TRBV3-2; clone_size: -; cdr3_nt: TGTGCCAGCAGCCAACTAACAGGTGAGAACACCGGGGAGCTGTTTTTT; cdr3_aa: CASSQLTGENTGELFF
j_call: TRBJ2-5; d_call: TRBD2; v_call: TRBV7-7; clone_size: -; cdr3_nt: TGTGCCAGCAGCAAGGGACTAGCGGGAGTAAGAGAGACCCAGTACTTC; cdr3_aa: CASSKGLAGVRETQYF
j_call: TRBJ2-3; d_call: TRBD2; v_call: TRBV7-9; clone_size: -; cdr3_nt: TGTGCCAGCAGCTTACTAGCGGGAGTACCAGATACGCAGTATTTT; cdr3_aa: CASSLLAGVPDTQYF
j_call: TRBJ1-2; d_call: -; v_call: TRBV7-9; clone_size: -; cdr3_nt: TGTGCCAGCAGCTTATCATCAAGCTATGGCTACACCTTC; cdr3_aa: CASSLSSSYGYTF
j_call: TRBJ1-2; d_call: TRBD1; v_call: TRBV28; clone_size: -; cdr3_nt: TGTGCCAGCAGTTCACGGGACAGGGTATTCTATGGCTACACCTTC; cdr3_aa: CASSSRDRVFYGYTF
j_call: TRBJ1-5; d_call: -; v_call: TRBV6-6; clone_size: -; cdr3_nt: TGTGCCAGCAGTTACCCCGTCAGCAATCAGCCCCAGCATTTT; cdr3_aa: CASSYPVSNQPQHF
j_call: TRBJ2-2; d_call: TRBD2; v_call: TRBV28; clone_size: once; cdr3_nt: TGTGCCAGCATCCCCGGCGGGGGGCACACCGGGGAGCTGTTTTTT; cdr3_aa: CASIPGGGHTGELFF
j_call: TRBJ1-1; d_call: -; v_call: TRBV2; clone_size: once; cdr3_nt: TGTGCCAGCAGACTGACATTGAACACTGAAGCTTTCTTT; cdr3_aa: CASRLTLNTEAFF
j_call: TRBJ2-1; d_call: TRBD2; v_call: TRBV18; clone_size: once; cdr3_nt: TGTGCCAGCTCACGAGGACTAGCGGGAGGATACAATGAGCAGTTCTTC; cdr3_aa: CASSRGLAGGYNEQFF
j_call: TRBJ1-4; d_call: -; v_call: TRBV5-6; clone_size: -; cdr3_nt: TGTGCCAGCAGCTTGGGGACAAACGTGCCAACTAATGAAAAACTGTTTTTT; cdr3_aa: CASSLGTNVPTNEKLFF
j_call: TRBJ1-5; d_call: -; v_call: TRBV2; clone_size: -; cdr3_nt: TGTGCCAGCAGTGACGACCTCGGGGGAAATCAGCCCCAGCATTTT; cdr3_aa: CASSDDLGGNQPQHF
j_call: TRBJ2-7; d_call: TRBD1; v_call: TRBV24-1; clone_size: -; cdr3_nt: TGTGCCACCAGTGACGGGACAGGGGCGCTTCGGGCCGATTCCTACGAGCAGTACTTC; cdr3_aa: CATSDGTGALRADSYEQYF
j_call: TRBJ2-2; d_call: -; v_call: TRBV2; clone_size: -; cdr3_nt: TGTGCCAGCAGTGAAAACGGGGGGCTGAACACCGGGGAGCTGTTTTTT; cdr3_aa: CASSENGGLNTGELFF
j_call: TRBJ2-5; d_call: TRBD2; v_call: TRBV2; clone_size: -; cdr3_nt: TGTGCCAGCAGTGCTCGGGCTAGCGGGGGGGAGACCCAGTACTTC; cdr3_aa: CASSARASGGETQYF
j_call: TRBJ1-5; d_call: -; v_call: TRBV30; clone_size: -; cdr3_nt: TGTGCCTGGAGTAGGGGGGTCTATCAGCCCCAGCATTTT; cdr3_aa: CAWSRGVYQPQHF
j_call: TRBJ1-4; d_call: -; v_call: TRBV5-1; clone_size: -; cdr3_nt: TGCGCCAGCAGATGGAGGGGGATGGCAACTAATGAAAAACTGTTTTTT; cdr3_aa: CASRWRGMATNEKLFF
j_call: TRBJ2-7; d_call: -; v_call: TRBV30; clone_size: -; cdr3_nt: TGTGCCTGGAGTGGCGGGTACGAGCAGTACTTC; cdr3_aa: CAWSGGYEQYF
j_call: TRBJ2-1; d_call: TRBD2; v_call: TRBV5-1; clone_size: once; cdr3_nt: TGCGCCAGCAGCTCCATCCTAAGACTAGCGGGAAACATCGTGAATGAGCAGTTCTTC; cdr3_aa: CASSSILRLAGNIVNEQFF